A single T cell receptor beta chain is shown here with its context. The antigen remains undetermined. Using immunoSEQ multiplex PCR, the repertoire was profiled, and TCRdb retains in-frame clones only, with some absent. The table has around 140,000 clones, over 90% seen once. The data stem from a study of T cell responses to AZD1222 COVID-19 vaccine. Whole-study findings and limits: Vaccination with two AZD1222 doses was followed by a rise in Spike-specific TCR breadth and depth. Females made up more of the donors, who were largely white British, and clonal diversity may have come out too low. Nearly half of the spike-specific TCRs reportedly recognize variant regions that carry no mutations.

The TCR originated in an adult in good health. The source was peripheral blood, collected on day 0 of MenACWY control vaccination.

CDR3 DNA sequence: TGTGCCAGCAGCCAAGATTGGAGGTGGGGTAGCGGGAGAGATCAATACGCCAACCAAGAGACCCAGTACTTC. Translation: CASSQDWRWGSGRDQYANQETQYF. The chain carries TRBV4-2 and TRBJ2-5; 9 bases are a match to TRBD2. This CDR3 is 24 amino acids long. Germline CDR1 reads LGHNA; CDR2 reads YNFKEQ. Trimming cost V 0 bases and J 0 bases; bases outside gene matches: 26.